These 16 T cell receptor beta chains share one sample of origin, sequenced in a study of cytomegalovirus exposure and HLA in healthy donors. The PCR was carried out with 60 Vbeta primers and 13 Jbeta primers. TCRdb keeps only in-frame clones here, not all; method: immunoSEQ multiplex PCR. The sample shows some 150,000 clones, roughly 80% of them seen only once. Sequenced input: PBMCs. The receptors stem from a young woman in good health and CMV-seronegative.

CDR3 sequence: CASSLVPIPAGELFF. CDR3 DNA sequence: TGTGCCAGCAGCTTAGTCCCTATCCCGGCCGGGGAGCTGTTTTTT. V is TRBV7-3 and J is TRBJ2-2; D gene unclear. The CDR3 is made up of 15 amino acids. Germline V CDR1 and CDR2: SGHTA, FQGTGA. The germline V and J ends were trimmed by 2 bases and 6 bases, with 13 bases remaining between them.

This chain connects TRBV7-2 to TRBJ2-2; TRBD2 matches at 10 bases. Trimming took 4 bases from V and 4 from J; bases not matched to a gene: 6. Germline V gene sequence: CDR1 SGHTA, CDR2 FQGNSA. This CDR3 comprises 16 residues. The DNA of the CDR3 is TGTGCCAGCAGCTCCGCTAGCGGGAGTCCCACCGGGGAGCTGTTTTTT. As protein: CASSSASGSPTGELFF.

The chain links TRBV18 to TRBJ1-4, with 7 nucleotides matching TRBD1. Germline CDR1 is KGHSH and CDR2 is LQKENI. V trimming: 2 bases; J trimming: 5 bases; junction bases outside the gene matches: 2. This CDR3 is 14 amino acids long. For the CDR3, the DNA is TGTGCCAGCTCACCAGGGACAGACAATGAAAAACTGTTTTTT. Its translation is CASSPGTDNEKLFF. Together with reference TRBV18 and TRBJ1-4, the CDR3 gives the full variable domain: NAGVMQNPRHLVRRRGQEARLRCSPMKGHSHVYWYRQLPEEGLKFMVYLQKENIIDESGMPKERFSAEFPKEGPSILRIQQVVRGDSAAYFCASSPGTDNEKLFFGSGTQLSVL.

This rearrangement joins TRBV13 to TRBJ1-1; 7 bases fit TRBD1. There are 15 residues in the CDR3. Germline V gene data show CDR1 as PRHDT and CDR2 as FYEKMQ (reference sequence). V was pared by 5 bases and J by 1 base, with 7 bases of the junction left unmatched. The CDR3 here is CASSGPGQKNTEAFF. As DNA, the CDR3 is TGTGCCAGCAGCGGACCGGGACAGAAGAACACTGAAGCTTTCTTT.

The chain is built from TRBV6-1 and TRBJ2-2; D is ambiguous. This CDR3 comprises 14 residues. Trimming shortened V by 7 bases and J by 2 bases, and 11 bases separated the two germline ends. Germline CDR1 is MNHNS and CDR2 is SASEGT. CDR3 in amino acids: CASTMTQNTGELFF. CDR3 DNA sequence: TGTGCCAGCACTATGACACAAAACACCGGGGAGCTGTTTTTT.

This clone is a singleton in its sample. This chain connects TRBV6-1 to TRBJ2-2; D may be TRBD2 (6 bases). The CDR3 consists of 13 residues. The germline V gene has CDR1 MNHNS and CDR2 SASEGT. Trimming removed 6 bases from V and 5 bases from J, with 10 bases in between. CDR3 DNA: TGTGCCAGCAGGCCTGGGGGGACCGGGGAGCTGTTTTTT. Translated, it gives CASRPGGTGELFF.

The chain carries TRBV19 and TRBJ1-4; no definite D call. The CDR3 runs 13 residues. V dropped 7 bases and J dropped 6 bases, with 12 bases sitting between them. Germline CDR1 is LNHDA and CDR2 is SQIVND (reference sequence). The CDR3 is CASNDGGYEKLFF. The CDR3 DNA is TGTGCCAGTAACGACGGAGGGTATGAAAAACTGTTTTTT.

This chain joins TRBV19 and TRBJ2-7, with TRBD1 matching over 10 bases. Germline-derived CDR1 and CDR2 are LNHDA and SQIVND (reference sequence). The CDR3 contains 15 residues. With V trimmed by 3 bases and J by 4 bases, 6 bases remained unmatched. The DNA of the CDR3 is TGTGCCAGTAGTATCTTTAGGACAGGGGGATACGAGCAGTACTTC. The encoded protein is CASSIFRTGGYEQYF.

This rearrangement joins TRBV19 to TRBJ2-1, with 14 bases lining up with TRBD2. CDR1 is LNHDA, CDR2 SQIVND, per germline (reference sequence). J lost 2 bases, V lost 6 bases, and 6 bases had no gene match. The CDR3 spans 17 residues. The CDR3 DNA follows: TGTGCCAGTAGGGGGACTAGCGGGGGAATCCCCTACAATGAGCAGTTCTTC. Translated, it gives CASRGTSGGIPYNEQFF.

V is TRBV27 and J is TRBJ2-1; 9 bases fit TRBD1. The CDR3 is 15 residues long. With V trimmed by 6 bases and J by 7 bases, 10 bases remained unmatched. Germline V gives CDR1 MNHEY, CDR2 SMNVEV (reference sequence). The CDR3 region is CASSSGTGSFNEQFF. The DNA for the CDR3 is TGTGCCAGCAGCTCCGGGACAGGGTCTTTTAATGAGCAGTTCTTC.

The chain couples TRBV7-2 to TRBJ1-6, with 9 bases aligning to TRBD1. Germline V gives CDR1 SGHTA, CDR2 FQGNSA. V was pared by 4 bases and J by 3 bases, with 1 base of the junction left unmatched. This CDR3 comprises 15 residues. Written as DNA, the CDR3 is TGTGCCAGCAGCTCGACAGGGGGCTATAATTCACCCCTCCACTTT. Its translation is CASSSTGGYNSPLHF. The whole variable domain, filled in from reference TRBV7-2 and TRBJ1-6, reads GAGVSQSPSNKVTEKGKDVELRCDPISGHTALYWYRQSLGQGLEFLIYFQGNSAPDKSGLPSDRFSAERTGGSVSTLTIQRTQQEDSAVYLCASSSTGGYNSPLHFGNGTRLTVT.

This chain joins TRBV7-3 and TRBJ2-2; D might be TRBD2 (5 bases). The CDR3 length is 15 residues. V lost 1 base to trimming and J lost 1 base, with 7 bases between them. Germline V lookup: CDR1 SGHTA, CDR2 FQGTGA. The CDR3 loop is CASSLMAGNTGELFF. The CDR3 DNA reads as TGTGCCAGCAGCTTAATGGCGGGGAACACCGGGGAGCTGTTTTTT.

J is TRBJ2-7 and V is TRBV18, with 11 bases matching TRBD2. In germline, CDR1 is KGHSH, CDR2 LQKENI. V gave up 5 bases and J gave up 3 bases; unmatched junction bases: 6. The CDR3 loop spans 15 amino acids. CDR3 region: CASSAGTSGIYEQYF. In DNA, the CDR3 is TGTGCCAGCTCAGCCGGGACTAGCGGAATCTACGAGCAGTACTTC.

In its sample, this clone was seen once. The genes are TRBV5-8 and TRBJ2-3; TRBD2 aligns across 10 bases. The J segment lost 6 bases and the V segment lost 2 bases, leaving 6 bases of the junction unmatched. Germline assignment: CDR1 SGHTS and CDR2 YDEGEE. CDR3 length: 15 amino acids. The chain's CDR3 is CASSLLAGQGDTQYF. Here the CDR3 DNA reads TGTGCCAGCAGCTTACTAGCGGGGCAGGGGGATACGCAGTATTTT.

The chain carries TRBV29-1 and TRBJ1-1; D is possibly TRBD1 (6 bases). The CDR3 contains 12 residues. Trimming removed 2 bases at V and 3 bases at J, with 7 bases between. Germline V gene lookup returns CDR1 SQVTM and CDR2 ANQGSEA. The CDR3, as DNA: TGCAGCGTTGAAACAGGGTACACTGAAGCTTTCTTT. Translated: CSVETGYTEAFF. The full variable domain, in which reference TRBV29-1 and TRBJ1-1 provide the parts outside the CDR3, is SAVISQKPSRDICQRGTSLTIQCQVDSQVTMMFWYRQQPGQSLTLIATANQGSEATYESGFVIDKFPISRPNLTFSTLTVSNMSPEDSSIYLCSVETGYTEAFFGQGTRLTVV.

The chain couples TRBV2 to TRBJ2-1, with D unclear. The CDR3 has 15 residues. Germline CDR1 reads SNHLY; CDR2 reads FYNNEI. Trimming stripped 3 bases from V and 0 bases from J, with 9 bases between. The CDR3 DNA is TGTGCCAGCAGTGAGTTAAGGAGCTCCTACAATGAGCAGTTCTTC. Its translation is CASSELRSSYNEQFF.